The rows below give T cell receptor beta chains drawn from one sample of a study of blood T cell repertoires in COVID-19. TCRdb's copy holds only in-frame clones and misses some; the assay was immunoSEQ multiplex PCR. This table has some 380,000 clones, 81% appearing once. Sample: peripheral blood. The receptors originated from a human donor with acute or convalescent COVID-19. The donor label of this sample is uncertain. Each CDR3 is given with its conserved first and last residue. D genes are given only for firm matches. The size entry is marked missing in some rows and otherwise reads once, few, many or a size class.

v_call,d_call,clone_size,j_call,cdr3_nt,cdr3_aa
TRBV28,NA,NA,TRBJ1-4,TGTGCCAGCAGGGGTACGGGGTTGGGCGAAAAACTGTTTTTT,CASRGTGLGEKLFF
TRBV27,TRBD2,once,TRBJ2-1,TGTGCCAGCAGTCCCCCCCCTAGCGGTACCTACAATGAGCAGTTCTTC,CASSPPPSGTYNEQFF
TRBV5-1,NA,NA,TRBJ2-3,TGCGCCAGCAGCTTGGGGGAGACCACAGATACGCAGTATTTT,CASSLGETTDTQYF
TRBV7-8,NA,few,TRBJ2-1,TGTGCCAGCAGCTTCCCGACTAGTTCCAATGAGCAGTTCTTC,CASSFPTSSNEQFF
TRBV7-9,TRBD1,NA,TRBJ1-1,TGTGCCAGCAGCCAGGACAGGGGGAGGATGAACACTGAAGCTTTCTTT,CASSQDRGRMNTEAFF
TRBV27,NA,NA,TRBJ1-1,TGTGCCAGCAGTTTTCGGAGTCGGAACACTGAAGCTTTCTTT,CASSFRSRNTEAFF
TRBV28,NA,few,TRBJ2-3,TGTGCCAGCGGCCTCACGGATACGCAGTATTTT,CASGLTDTQYF
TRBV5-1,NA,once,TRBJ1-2,TGCGCCAGCAGCTCCCAGGGAGGCAACTATGGCTACACCTTC,CASSSQGGNYGYTF
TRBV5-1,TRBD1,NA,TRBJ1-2,TGCGCCAGCAGCTCCGCAGGGGGCCCTTCGCTTCCTAACTATGGCTACACCTTC,CASSSAGGPSLPNYGYTF
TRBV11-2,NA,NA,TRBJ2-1,TGTGCCAGTTCAAGGACTGACGGGAATGAGCAGTTCTTC,CASSRTDGNEQFF
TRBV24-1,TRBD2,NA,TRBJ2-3,TGTGCCACCAGTGATTTACTAGCGGGGGGGCTGGATACGCAGTATTTT,CATSDLLAGGLDTQYF
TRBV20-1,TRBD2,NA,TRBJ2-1,TGCAGTGCTGGAGCGGGGTGGGAGCAGTTCTTC,CSAGAGWEQFF
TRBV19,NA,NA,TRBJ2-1,TGTGCCAGTAGTATCATCGGCGGATTAAATGAGCAGTTCTTC,CASSIIGGLNEQFF
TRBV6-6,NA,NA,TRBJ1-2,TGTGCCAGCAGTTTTTCGGGGGGCTACACCTTC,CASSFSGGYTF
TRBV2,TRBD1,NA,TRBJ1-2,TGTGCCAGCAGTGTTGACAGGGGGCTGGGTGGCTACACCTTC,CASSVDRGLGGYTF
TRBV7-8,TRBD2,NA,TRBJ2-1,TGTGCCAGCAGCTTAGCGGGGCGCGCGCGGGAGGAGCAGTTCTTC,CASSLAGRAREEQFF
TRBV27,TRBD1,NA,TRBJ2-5,TGTGCCAGCAGTCGTATGGGACAGGGTGGGCCAGAGACCCAGTACTTC,CASSRMGQGGPETQYF
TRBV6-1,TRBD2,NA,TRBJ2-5,TGTGCCAGCAGTGAACGAGGTACCTGGACTAGCGGGAGTGGGGAGACCCAGTACTTC,CASSERGTWTSGSGETQYF
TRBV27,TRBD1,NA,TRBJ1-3,TGTGCCAGCAGTACAGGGGGCTCTGGAAACACCATATATTTT,CASSTGGSGNTIYF
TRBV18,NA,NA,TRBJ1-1,TGTGCCAGCTCACCGTCGGGGAACACTGAAGCTTTCTTT,CASSPSGNTEAFF
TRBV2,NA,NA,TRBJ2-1,TGTGCCAGCACGGTTGCGCGGAGTCCCCCCGGGTACAATGAGCAGTTCTTC,CASTVARSPPGYNEQFF
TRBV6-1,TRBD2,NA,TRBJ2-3,TGTGCCAGCAGTGAATTAGCGGGGGGATTACCAGATACGCAGTATTTT,CASSELAGGLPDTQYF
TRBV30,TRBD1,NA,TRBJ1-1,TGTGCCTGGAGTATCTGGGGACAGGGAGTGAACACTGAAGCTTTCTTT,CAWSIWGQGVNTEAFF